Below are 17 T cell receptor beta chains sequenced from a single sample in a study of response to subunit inactivated influenza vaccine. Using its own MiXCR run on the RT-PCR reads, TCRdb lists one record per CDR3 protein. The table has a few hundred thousand distinct CDR3 sequences, 11% to 15% seen once. The sample consisted of PBMCs from blood, taken 11 to 12 days after vaccination. Source of these receptors: a man over 45 who received an inactivated influenza vaccine.

This clonotype was counted a few times. V is TRBV12-3 or TRBV12-4 and J is TRBJ1-5; D is ambiguous. This CDR3 is built from 15 residues. V lost 3 bases and J lost 0, with 9 bases in between. The CDR3 sequence: CASSFGLYSNQPQHF. For the CDR3, the DNA is TGTGCCAGCAGTTTTGGTCTGTATAGCAATCAGCCCCAGCATTTT.

The rearrangement links TRBV20-1 to TRBJ2-7; TRBD2 agrees at 12 bases. The CDR3 contains 15 residues. With 3 bases clipped from V and 6 bases from J, the junction kept 9 bases outside the gene matches. Per the germline V gene, CDR1 is DFQATT and CDR2 is SNEGSKA (reference sequence). CDR3: CSARPRLAGVGEQYF. CDR3 nucleotide sequence: TGCAGTGCTAGGCCCAGACTAGCGGGAGTAGGCGAGCAGTACTTC.

This clonotype has more than one count but fewer than ten. The chain joins TRBV5-1 to TRBJ2-6; D gene unclear. The CDR3 spans 17 residues. CDR1 and CDR2 (germline): SGHRS, YFSETQ. V was cut by 3 bases and J by 4 bases, with 17 bases left in between. In nucleotides, the CDR3 is TGCGCCAGCAGCTCCCGGACGACGAGCTGGGGGGCCAACGTCCTGACTTTC. It encodes CASSSRTTSWGANVLTF.

CDR3 DNA sequence: TGTGCCAGCTCACCGGTTCCGGGACTCTGGGCGGACCAGTACTTC. Encoded protein: CASSPVPGLWADQYF. This chain joins TRBV18 and TRBJ2-5; TRBD2 is a possible D gene (6 bases). The length of the CDR3 is 15 residues. Germline assignment: CDR1 KGHSH and CDR2 LQKENI. The ends were cut back, 3 bases at V and 10 bases at J, with 21 bases in the middle.

This clonotype was seen more than once but under ten times. The chain employs TRBV4-1 and TRBJ1-4, with D tentatively TRBD1 (6 bases). CDR1 is MGHRA and CDR2 is YSYEKL in the germline V gene. There are 17 residues in the CDR3. With 0 bases removed from V and 5 bases from J, the gap between germline ends came to 16 bases. This CDR3 reads CASSQDFLDSINEKLFF. CDR3 nucleotides: TGCGCCAGCAGCCAAGATTTCTTGGACAGCATAAATGAAAAACTGTTTTTT.

This clonotype was seen only a few times. V usage is TRBV6-1 and J usage is TRBJ2-4; 7 bases are a match to TRBD2. V lost 6 bases and J lost 4; bases outside the gene matches: 3. Germline CDR1 is MNHNS and CDR2 is SASEGT. This CDR3 comprises 13 residues. The CDR3 reads CASSDGGKNIQYF. In DNA, the CDR3 is TGTGCCAGCAGCGACGGGGGGAAAAACATTCAGTACTTC.

This clonotype is medium-sized (0.01 to 0.1%) by share. The chain has TRBV6-2 or TRBV6-3 and TRBJ2-2; a weak D match, TRBD1 (5 bases). V lost 5 bases, J lost 5 bases, and 18 bases lay in between. The CDR3 has 16 residues. Germline values: CDR1 MNHEY, CDR2 SVGEGT. CDR3 sequence: CASSPAQHQGTGELFF. The CDR3 DNA is TGTGCCAGCAGTCCGGCCCAACATCAGGGAACCGGGGAGCTGTTTTTT.

This clonotype came up many times. The chain has TRBV28 and TRBJ2-1, with D unclear. V lost 4 bases to trimming and J lost 4 bases, with 8 bases between them. The CDR3 totals 13 residues. CDR1 is MDHEN, CDR2 SYDVKM, per germline. CDR3 bases: TGTGCCAGCAGTTCAGGTTTTTACAATGAGCAGTTCTTC. Amino acids: CASSSGFYNEQFF.

In its sample, this clonotype was seen a few times. The CDR3 sequence is CASSLWGGGTDTQYF. The CDR3 nucleotides are TGTGCCAGCAGTTTATGGGGGGGCGGAACAGATACGCAGTATTTT. V usage is TRBV28 and J usage is TRBJ2-3, with D possibly being TRBD1 or TRBD2 (6 bases each). The CDR3 extends over 15 amino acids. Trimming cost V 0 bases and J 3 bases, with 10 bases left between them. Germline assignment: CDR1 MDHEN and CDR2 SYDVKM.

This clonotype has at least ten counts. V is TRBV28 and J is TRBJ1-1, with a possible D match to TRBD1 (5 bases). The germline V and J ends were trimmed by 2 bases and 3 bases, with 13 bases remaining between them. The CDR3 is 15 residues long. Germline V gene data show CDR1 as MDHEN and CDR2 as SYDVKM. The CDR3 is CASSLGGAAHTEAFF. Written as DNA, the CDR3 is TGTGCCAGCAGTTTAGGAGGGGCGGCCCACACTGAAGCTTTCTTT.

The CDR3 nucleotides are TGTGCCACCAGCAGAGATAGGAGGATGCGAGCTGAAGCTTTCTTT. It yields the protein CATSRDRRMRAEAFF. The chain combines TRBV15 with TRBJ1-1; no definite D call. The CDR3 loop spans 15 amino acids. V shed 0 bases and J shed 6 bases, with 14 bases lying between them. CDR1 LNHNV and CDR2 YYDKDF come from the germline V gene (reference sequence).

This clonotype has ten or more counts. This chain uses TRBV24-1 with TRBJ2-3; the D is unclear. Deletions cut 4 bases from V and 1 base from J, with 17 bases between. This CDR3 comprises 17 residues. Per germline, CDR1 KGHDR and CDR2 SFDVKD. CDR3 nucleotides: TGTGCCACCAGTGAATACGACCTGCGTCGTGGCACAGATACGCAGTATTTT. As protein: CATSEYDLRRGTDTQYF.

This rearrangement joins TRBV10-3 to TRBJ2-7, with unresolved D. The CDR3 length is 13 residues. The germline V gene encodes CDR1 ENHRY and CDR2 SYGVKD. The ends were cut back, 0 bases at V and 6 bases at J, with 9 bases in the middle. The CDR3 coding sequence is TGTGCCATCAGTGAGTCGATGGCTTCCGAGCAGTACTTC. Translated: CAISESMASEQYF.

In its sample, this clonotype was seen many times. This sequence joins TRBV5-1 and TRBJ1-2; D remains unclear. This CDR3 has 13 residues. Trimming cost V 4 bases and J 8 bases, with 15 bases left between them. CDR1 is SGHRS, CDR2 YFSETQ, per germline. The CDR3 protein is CASSLAGEGGYTF. DNA for the CDR3: TGCGCCAGCAGCCTTGCCGGGGAAGGAGGCTACACCTTC.

This clonotype was counted only a few times. This chain joins TRBV10-3 and TRBJ2-1; perhaps TRBD1 as D (6 bases). Per the germline V gene, CDR1 is ENHRY and CDR2 is SYGVKD. The CDR3 extends over 15 amino acids. The V gene lost 5 bases and the J gene lost 2 bases, with 13 bases spanning the gap. The CDR3 protein is CAISQDRLTYNEQFF. The CDR3 region has the DNA TGTGCCATCAGTCAGGACAGATTGACCTACAATGAGCAGTTCTTC.

In this sample, this clonotype turned up a few times. This chain links TRBV12-3 or TRBV12-4 with TRBJ1-6; unclear D gene. The CDR3 sequence is 14 residues long. The V end lost 2 bases, the J end lost 8 bases, and 10 bases lay between the germline ends. CDR3 loop: CASSLKGLDSPLHF. In DNA, the CDR3 is TGTGCCAGCAGTTTAAAGGGTTTGGATTCACCCCTCCACTTT.

This clonotype occurred a few times. The chain joins TRBV20-1 to TRBJ2-7; D may match TRBD1 or TRBD2 (6 bases each). Germline V CDR1 and CDR2: DFQATT, SNEGSKA (reference sequence). The V end was cut by 6 bases, the J end by 5 bases, with 14 bases between. The CDR3 runs 12 residues. The CDR3 sequence: CSARDNYDEQYF. The DNA for the CDR3 is TGCAGTGCGCGGGACAATTATGACGAGCAGTACTTC.